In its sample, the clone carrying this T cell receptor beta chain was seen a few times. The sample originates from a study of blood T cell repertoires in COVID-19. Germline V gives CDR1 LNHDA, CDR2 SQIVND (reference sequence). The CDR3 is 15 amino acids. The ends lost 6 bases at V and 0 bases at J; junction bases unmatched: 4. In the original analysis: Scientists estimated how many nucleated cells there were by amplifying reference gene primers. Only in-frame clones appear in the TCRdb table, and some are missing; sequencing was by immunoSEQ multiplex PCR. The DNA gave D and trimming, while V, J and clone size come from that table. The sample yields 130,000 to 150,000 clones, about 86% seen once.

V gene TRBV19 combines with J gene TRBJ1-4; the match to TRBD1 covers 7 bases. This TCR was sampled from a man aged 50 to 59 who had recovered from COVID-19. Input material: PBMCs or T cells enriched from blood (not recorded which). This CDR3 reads CASSTGTATNEKLFF. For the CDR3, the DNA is TGTGCCAGTAGCACAGGGACAGCAACTAATGAAAAACTGTTTTTT.